These 21 T cell receptor beta chains were all obtained from the same sample, sequenced in a study of T cells in Graves' hyperthyroidism and ophthalmopathy. The investigators amplified TCR beta CDR3 regions from RNA transcripts. Researchers ran a first-round RT-PCR on the TCR CDR3 using the HTBI primer set. TCRdb re-called the multiplex PCR reads through MiXCR, storing one row per CDR3 protein. Among about 560,000 distinct CDR3 sequences listed, approximately 14% were seen once. The sample consisted of blood. All receptors derive from a woman aged 40 to 55 with Graves' hyperthyroidism.

Many counts were recorded for this clonotype. The chain uses TRBV28 and TRBJ2-7; a possible D gene is TRBD2 (5 bases). The V gene's germline CDR1 is MDHEN and CDR2 SYDVKM. V lost 5 bases and J 2 bases, leaving 10 bases between the germline ends. This CDR3 spans 13 amino acids. This CDR3 reads CASSLDSTYEQYF. CDR3 nucleotide sequence: TGTGCCAGCAGTCTGGACTCAACCTACGAGCAGTACTTC.

The count of this clonotype is one. The V gene is TRBV5-6, the J gene TRBJ1-3; no clear D gene. The germline V and J ends were trimmed by 5 bases and 1 base, with 10 bases remaining between them. The CDR3 runs to 14 residues. CDR1 SGHDT and CDR2 YYEEEE come from the germline V gene. The DNA for the CDR3 is TGTGCCAGCAGTGCAGAACCGTCTGGAAACACCATATATTTT. This codes for CASSAEPSGNTIYF.

V is TRBV25-1 and J is TRBJ2-5; 7 bases are a match to TRBD1. Germline trimming cut 4 bases from V and 2 bases from J; bases unmatched to any gene: 7. The CDR3 loop spans 15 amino acids. CDR1 is MGHDK and CDR2 is SYGVNS in the germline V gene. This CDR3 reads CASSVGTVLQETQYF. The CDR3 bases are TGTGCCAGCAGTGTAGGGACAGTCCTTCAAGAGACCCAGTACTTC. The complete variable domain, with remaining parts taken from reference TRBV25-1 and TRBJ2-5, reads EADIYQTPRYLVIGTGKKITLECSQTMGHDKMYWYQQDPGMELHLIHYSYGVNSTEKGDLSSESTVSRIRTEHFPLTLESARPSHTSQYLCASSVGTVLQETQYFGPGTRLLVL.

This clonotype was picked up many times. V gene TRBV18 combines with J gene TRBJ1-2; 7 bases are a match to TRBD1. Germline V CDR1 and CDR2: KGHSH, LQKENI. Unmatched junction bases numbered 7, after V lost 5 bases and J lost 7 bases. This CDR3 has 13 amino acids. CDR3 in DNA: TGTGCCAGCTCAACTGACAGGGATCGTGGCTACACCTTC. Translation gives CASSTDRDRGYTF. Supplemented by reference TRBV18 and TRBJ1-2, the full variable domain reads NAGVMQNPRHLVRRRGQEARLRCSPMKGHSHVYWYRQLPEEGLKFMVYLQKENIIDESGMPKERFSAEFPKEGPSILRIQQVVRGDSAAYFCASSTDRDRGYTFGSGTRLTVV.

In this sample, this clonotype turned up a few times. V and J are TRBV6-1 and TRBJ2-7; D remains ambiguous. Germline V gene lookup returns CDR1 MNHNS and CDR2 SASEGT. This CDR3 is built from 12 residues. Trimming left V 2 bases short and J 3 bases short, with 5 bases between. CDR3 loop: CASSEPIYEQYF. CDR3 coding DNA: TGTGCCAGCAGTGAACCGATCTACGAGCAGTACTTC.

This chain joins TRBV9 and TRBJ2-6; D possibly matches TRBD1 or TRBD2 (6 bases each). The V gene's germline CDR1 is SGDLS and CDR2 YYNGEE. Trimming took off 4 bases at V and 0 bases at J, with 11 bases between the two ends. The CDR3 length is 16 residues. The DNA of the CDR3 is TGTGCCAGCAGCCAGGAGGGGGGCTCTGGGGCCAACGTCCTGACTTTC. As protein: CASSQEGGSGANVLTF.

The chain couples TRBV28 to TRBJ2-2, with a tentative D call TRBD1 (6 bases). This CDR3 spans 16 amino acids. From germline, CDR1 is MDHEN and CDR2 SYDVKM. Between the trimmed V and J ends, which lost 0 bases and 3 bases, there was a span of 11 bases. The CDR3 protein is CASSLWAGVDTGELFF. The CDR3 DNA sequence: TGTGCCAGCAGTTTATGGGCAGGGGTGGACACCGGGGAGCTGTTTTTT.

This clonotype has ten or more counts. The chain has TRBV7-2 and TRBJ2-3; 8 positions match TRBD2. Germline trimming cut 3 bases from V and 4 bases from J; bases unmatched to any gene: 6. Germline V CDR1 and CDR2: SGHTA, FQGNSA. The CDR3 has 15 residues. CDR3 protein: CASSFVGRAADTQYF. The CDR3 nucleotides read TGTGCCAGCAGCTTTGTCGGGAGGGCCGCAGATACGCAGTATTTT.

This clonotype showed up just a few times. Germline is not matched at one junction end, which may reflect a read error. V is TRBV5-1 and J is TRBJ2-3; TRBD1 aligns across 9 bases. There are 16 residues in the CDR3. Germline V gives CDR1 SGHRS, CDR2 YFSETQ. The CDR3 region is CASSLVGTGSTDAQYF. The CDR3 nucleotides are TGCGCCAGCAGCTTGGTAGGGACAGGGTCCACAGATGCGCAGTATTTT.

The V gene is TRBV18, the J gene TRBJ1-3; D remains ambiguous. Germline-derived CDR1 and CDR2 are KGHSH and LQKENI. The CDR3 contains 18 residues. V was clipped by 3 bases and J by 0 bases, with 18 bases between them. The CDR3 bases are TGTGCCAGCTCACCGGGCGGCGGCGGGGTCCTCTCTGGAAACACCATATATTTT. Its translation: CASSPGGGGVLSGNTIYF.

This clonotype was observed many times. This sequence joins TRBV7-6 and TRBJ2-1; tentatively, D is TRBD1 (6 bases). The CDR3 is made up of 18 amino acids. Trimming took off 5 bases at V and 0 bases at J, with 20 bases between the two ends. The germline CDR1 and CDR2 sequences are SGHVS and FNYEAQ. DNA of the CDR3: TGTGCCAGCAGCACACATCTGACAGGCCCGAGCTCCTACAATGAGCAGTTCTTC. It yields the protein CASSTHLTGPSSYNEQFF.

The rearrangement uses TRBV27 and TRBJ2-1; 10 bases are shared with TRBD2. In germline, CDR1 is MNHEY, CDR2 SMNVEV (reference sequence). V was clipped by 0 bases and J by 7 bases; unmatched bases: 9. The CDR3 runs to 17 residues. The CDR3 coding sequence is TGTGCCAGCAGTTTATCGTCTAGCGGGAGTCCAAATAATGAGCAGTTCTTC. Its protein is CASSLSSSGSPNNEQFF.

This clonotype has more than one count but fewer than ten. The rearrangement uses TRBV5-1 and TRBJ2-1, with a tentative D call TRBD2 (6 bases). CDR3 length: 14 residues. The V gene lost 8 bases and the J gene lost 2 bases, with 14 bases spanning the gap. Germline CDR1 SGHRS, CDR2 YFSETQ. The CDR3, as DNA: TGCGCCAGTCGTCCCCAGCGGGCCTACAATGAGCAGTTCTTC. It specifies CASRPQRAYNEQFF. The full variable domain, completed using reference TRBV5-1 and TRBJ2-1, is KAGVTQTPRYLIKTRGQQVTLSCSPISGHRSVSWYQQTPGQGLQFLFEYFSETQRNKGNFPGRFSGRQFSNSRSEMNVSTLELGDSALYLCASRPQRAYNEQFFGPGTRLTVL.

This clonotype has at least ten counts. The V call is TRBV20-1, the J call TRBJ2-7; D not certain. The ends were cut back, 5 bases at V and 2 bases at J, with 4 bases in the middle. The CDR3 extends over 10 amino acids. Germline CDR1 reads DFQATT; CDR2 reads SNEGSKA (reference sequence). DNA of the CDR3: TGCAGTGCTGGCCCCTACGAGCAGTACTTC. It is translated as CSAGPYEQYF.

This clonotype was picked up many times. The chain carries TRBV27 and TRBJ1-6; the D gene is possibly TRBD1 (5 bases). Deletions cut 5 bases from V and 7 bases from J, with 12 bases between. The CDR3 contains 14 residues. CDR1 is MNHEY and CDR2 is SMNVEV in the germline V gene (reference sequence). CDR3 loop: CASSTGTVNSPLHF. The CDR3, as DNA: TGTGCCAGCAGTACCGGGACCGTAAATTCACCCCTCCACTTT.

This clonotype was seen repeatedly, ten times or more. This rearrangement joins TRBV12-3 or TRBV12-4 to TRBJ2-1; TRBD2 is a possible D gene (5 bases). The CDR3 contains 15 residues. The V end lost 3 bases, the J end lost 5 bases, and 14 bases lay between the germline ends. The CDR3 protein is CASSFVPNGNNEQFF. The CDR3 bases are TGTGCCAGCAGTTTTGTCCCAAACGGGAACAATGAGCAGTTCTTC.

This clonotype was counted ten times or more. This chain joins TRBV28 and TRBJ2-3; 10 bases match TRBD2. The germline V gene has CDR1 MDHEN and CDR2 SYDVKM. The CDR3 is 16 residues long. The J segment lost 2 bases and the V segment lost 5 bases, leaving 7 bases of the junction unmatched. The CDR3 loop is CASSQTSGLYTDTQYF. The CDR3 region has the DNA TGTGCCAGCAGTCAGACTAGCGGGCTTTACACAGATACGCAGTATTTT.

This clonotype has only a few counts. J is TRBJ2-1 and V is TRBV15; 8 bases line up with TRBD2. V lost 0 bases to trimming and J lost 4 bases; unmatched junction nucleotides: 5. CDR3 size: 16 residues. CDR1 LNHNV and CDR2 YYDKDF come from the germline V gene (reference sequence). Written as DNA, the CDR3 is TGTGCCACCAGCAGAGAACGGGAGGGCGTATACAATGAGCAGTTCTTC. This translates into CATSREREGVYNEQFF.

This clonotype was seen repeatedly, ten times or more. V and J are TRBV5-1 and TRBJ2-5; D is uncertain. V was shortened by 0 bases and J by 3 bases, with 6 bases between the two germline ends. The germline CDR1 and CDR2 sequences are SGHRS and YFSETQ. This CDR3 contains 13 residues. The CDR3 region is CASSLVAEETQYF. The CDR3 region has the DNA TGCGCCAGCAGCTTGGTGGCAGAAGAGACCCAGTACTTC.

The chain uses TRBV7-9 and TRBJ2-1; D perhaps matches TRBD2 (5 bases). The germline V and J ends were trimmed by 7 bases and 1 base, with 11 bases remaining between them. This CDR3 contains 14 residues. Germline V lookup: CDR1 SEHNR, CDR2 FQNEAQ (reference sequence). The CDR3 DNA reads as TGTGCCAGCACCTCGGACTTTTCCTACAATGAGCAGTTCTTC. Amino acid sequence: CASTSDFSYNEQFF.

This clonotype has a count of ten or more. V gene TRBV20-1 combines with J gene TRBJ2-3; D gene unclear. Germline CDR1 is DFQATT and CDR2 is SNEGSKA (reference sequence). The CDR3 sequence is 15 residues long. V gave up 0 bases and J gave up 2 bases, with 12 bases separating them. CDR3 sequence (DNA): TGCAGTGCTAGAGATCGAGTAGTTTCCACAGATACGCAGTATTTT. Encoded protein: CSARDRVVSTDTQYF.